This TCR beta chain comes out of a study of T cells after yellow fever vaccination. Study context: SMART-Seq v4 Ultra Low Input prepared the low-cell-number fractions.

A process of 5'RACE template switching, which added a universal primer site and UMIs, was used to make TCR cDNA. TCRdb re-called the 5' RACE reads with MiXCR, one entry per CDR3 protein. The sample lists around 250,000 distinct CDR3 sequences; roughly 7.2% were seen once. The study, taken as a whole, reports: Of the clonotypes, a small share occurred in both CD4 and CD8 compartments.

The germline V gene has CDR1 SGDLS and CDR2 YYNGEE. Between the trimmed V and J ends, which lost 4 bases and 1 base, there was a span of 7 bases. CDR3 length: 13 residues. This clonotype was recorded at least ten times. Its antigen is currently unknown. The rearrangement uses TRBV9 and TRBJ2-3, with D uncertain. This receptor was taken from a man younger than 40 who received the YFV17D yellow fever vaccine. The sequenced sample was CD4+ T cells sorted from PBMCs, obtained 15 days after the yellow fever booster vaccination. CDR3 residues: CASSKKGTDTQYF. In nucleotides, the CDR3 is TGTGCCAGCAGCAAGAAGGGCACAGATACGCAGTATTTT.